This TCR beta chain derives from a study of OX40 agonist ivuxolimab in advanced cancers. For the study at large: Patient treatment consisted of intravenous ivuxolimab administration every 2 weeks at 0.01 to 10 mg/kg.

Germline CDR1 is MGHRA and CDR2 is YSYEKL. CDR3 length: 14 residues. The V end lost 2 bases, the J end lost 0 bases, and 8 bases lay between the germline ends. The sampling schedule covered blood at baseline, cycle 4 day 1, and cycle 7 day 1. Only in-frame clones appear in the TCRdb table, and some are missing; sequencing was by immunoSEQ multiplex PCR. The top ten hold 21% of the sample, which has tens of thousands of clones, 60% to 80% seen once. The input for sequencing was CD4+ or CD8+ T cells sorted from blood, taken in a trial of the OX40 agonist ivuxolimab. This receptor was obtained from an adult with an advanced solid tumor such as melanoma, head and neck, liver or kidney cancer. The chain joins TRBV4-1 to TRBJ2-7; a possible D gene is TRBD2 (6 bases). The CDR3: CASSQYGGSYEQYF. CDR3 DNA: TGCGCCAGCAGCCAATACGGGGGCTCCTACGAGCAGTACTTC.